This T cell receptor beta chain was recorded in a study of lymphopenia after photon versus proton radiotherapy. General study findings and limits: Survival link was tested only in deceased patients; proton benefit remains a possibility. Under photons, naive T cells and diversity fell while effector/memory populations rose. Oligoclonal CD8+ Temra expansion after nadir drove photon patients' diversity drop.

CDR3 length: 14 amino acids. The germline V gene has CDR1 MDHEN and CDR2 SYDVKM. V was clipped by 3 bases and J by 5 bases; unmatched bases: 5. In the case of this clone: Its specificity is unknown.

Profiling relied on immunoSEQ multiplex PCR, and the TCRdb table lists in-frame clones only, not all of them. The table has around 150,000 clones, less than 90% seen once; the top ten hold 4% to 5%. The sample in question was peripheral blood, obtained from a patient treated with photon-based radiotherapy. The receptor was isolated from a man in his fifties with gastric cancer. This chain connects TRBV28 to TRBJ2-7, with 9 positions matching TRBD1. The CDR3 loop reads CASSFGQGLHEQYF. The CDR3 region has the DNA TGTGCCAGCAGTTTTGGACAGGGGCTCCACGAGCAGTACTTC.